This T cell receptor (beta chain) was documented in a study of shared clonotypes between healthy human individuals. Study at large: The people who gave samples were two women and three men aged 18 to 49. Study-wide findings and caveats: Around 5% of naive CD4 clonotypes were shared across four donors. Apart from blood, nothing was sampled; tissue repertoires likely differ.

Data came from immunoSEQ multiplex PCR; TCRdb stores just in-frame clones and leaves some out. In the table there are approximately 2,000,000 clones, around 90% of which are singletons. A note on this clone: Its antigen is not identified.

The sample consisted of naive CD4+ T cells from PBMCs. Subset of the sample: CD45RA+ positively selected. This clonotype originated in a man between 18 and 35 years old in good health. Some clones in this sample may be carry-over from other donors' samples.

CDR3 in amino acids: CASSPPGGRSYNEQFF. Here the CDR3 DNA reads TGTGCCAGCAGCCCACCGGGAGGGCGGTCCTACAATGAGCAGTTCTTC. The chain links TRBV7-6 to TRBJ2-1; 8 bases agree with TRBD2. With V trimmed by 5 bases and J by 1 base, 7 bases remained unmatched. Germline V CDR1 and CDR2: SGHVS, FNYEAQ. CDR3 length equals 16 residues. The complete variable domain, with remaining parts taken from reference TRBV7-6 and TRBJ2-1, reads GAGVSQSPRYKVTKRGQDVALRCDPISGHVSLYWYRQALGQGPEFLTYFNYEAQQDKSGLPNDRFSAERPEGSISTLTIQRTEQRDSAMYRCASSPPGGRSYNEQFFGPGTRLTVL.